The rows below give T cell receptor beta chains drawn from one sample of a study of PD-1 blockade in mismatch repair-deficient tumors. Repertoires were generated with immunoSEQ multiplex PCR, while TCRdb's copy carries only in-frame clones and drops some. The sample records some 48,000 clones, over 70% being singletons. Sequencing was performed on peripheral blood, taken more than 19 weeks after starting pembrolizumab. Source of these receptors: an adult with mismatch repair-deficient cancer. CDR3s include the opening cysteine and the closing phenylalanine or tryptophan. Each record gives: V gene, clone size, J gene, D gene, CDR3 DNA, CDR3 protein. The D gene is left open where the match is weak. A clone size is listed for some rows: how often the clone was seen (once, few, many), or a class if it is expanded.

V: TRBV19
size: NA
J: TRBJ1-2
D: NA
DNA: NA
CDR3: CASSIFGSANYGYTF

V: TRBV14
size: NA
J: TRBJ1-1
D: NA
DNA: TGTGCCAGCAGCAAGAATCGGGGGGCGGGAACTGAAGCTTTCTTT
CDR3: CASSKNRGAGTEAFF

V: TRBV5-6
size: once
J: TRBJ2-3
D: TRBD2
DNA: TGTGCCAGCAGCTTGGCCGGGCGGGGGGAAGATACGCAGTATTTT
CDR3: CASSLAGRGEDTQYF

V: TRBV5-1
size: NA
J: TRBJ1-4
D: TRBD1
DNA: TGCGCCAGCAGCCGGCCGGGACAGGGGAATGAAAAACTGTTTTTT
CDR3: CASSRPGQGNEKLFF

V: TRBV6-6
size: NA
J: TRBJ2-1
D: NA
DNA: TGTGCCAGCAGCCCTCCAGCTGGCAATGAGCAGTTCTTC
CDR3: CASSPPAGNEQFF

V: TRBV6-5
size: NA
J: TRBJ1-2
D: NA
DNA: TGTGCCAGCAGTTACGGGGCCAGGGGAGTTGGTGGCTACACCTTC
CDR3: CASSYGARGVGGYTF

V: TRBV19
size: NA
J: TRBJ1-2
D: NA
DNA: TGTGCCAGTAGTATAGATTCAGCGATTCTCTTACCTCTCTATGGCTACACCTTC
CDR3: CASSIDSAILLPLYGYTF

V: TRBV10-3
size: NA
J: TRBJ2-3
D: TRBD2
DNA: TGTGCCACGTCAGGGGGACTAGCGTCAGATACGCAGTATTTT
CDR3: CATSGGLASDTQYF

V: TRBV9
size: few
J: TRBJ2-1
D: NA
DNA: TGTGCCAGCAGCGTAGTTGGGGACCTCTACAATGAGCAGTTCTTC
CDR3: CASSVVGDLYNEQFF

V: TRBV10-3
size: NA
J: TRBJ1-2
D: NA
DNA: TGTGCCATCAGTGATGGGGGTACGTGGGGCGGCGATGGCTACACCTTC
CDR3: CAISDGGTWGGDGYTF

V: TRBV4-3
size: NA
J: TRBJ2-3
D: NA
DNA: TGCGCCAGCAGCCAAGAGGGACGGGCTGTGGTGGATACGCAGTATTTT
CDR3: CASSQEGRAVVDTQYF

V: TRBV7-9
size: few
J: TRBJ1-1
D: NA
DNA: TGTGCCAGCAGCGTAGCTGAAGCTTTCTTT
CDR3: CASSVAEAFF

V: TRBV19
size: once
J: TRBJ2-3
D: NA
DNA: TGTGCCAGTAGTCGTCCTGGCACAGATACGCAGTATTTT
CDR3: CASSRPGTDTQYF

V: TRBV7-9
size: NA
J: TRBJ2-3
D: NA
DNA: TGTGCCAGCAGCTCCAGGGGGGAGTACACAGATACGCAGTATTTT
CDR3: CASSSRGEYTDTQYF

V: TRBV4-2
size: NA
J: TRBJ1-5
D: NA
DNA: TGTGCCAGCAGCCAAGAAGGTTCCGGGGTTGGTCAGCCCCAGCATTTT
CDR3: CASSQEGSGVGQPQHF

V: TRBV5-1
size: NA
J: TRBJ2-5
D: NA
DNA: TGCGCCAGCAGCTTGTTCGGCCTAGCGAAAAATCAAGAGACCCAGTACTTC
CDR3: CASSLFGLAKNQETQYF

V: TRBV7-9
size: NA
J: TRBJ1-5
D: NA
DNA: TGTGCCAGCAGTCATACAAGGGCAGGCAATCAGCCCCAGCATTTT
CDR3: CASSHTRAGNQPQHF

V: TRBV7-2
size: NA
J: TRBJ1-3
D: NA
DNA: TGTGCCAGCAGCTCCCGACAGTCCGGAAACACCATATATTTT
CDR3: CASSSRQSGNTIYF

V: TRBV13
size: NA
J: TRBJ2-1
D: NA
DNA: TGTGCCAGCAGGCCCACAGGGAATGCTAACAATGAGCAGTTCTTC
CDR3: CASRPTGNANNEQFF

V: TRBV27
size: NA
J: TRBJ2-7
D: TRBD2
DNA: TGTGCCAGCAGTCCCGCAGCGGGAGTCCTCTACGAGCAGTACTTC
CDR3: CASSPAAGVLYEQYF

V: TRBV5-4
size: few
J: TRBJ2-4
D: TRBD2
DNA: TGTGCCAGCAGCTCAGGACTAGCGGGAGGGCCGGGGGCCAAAAACATTCAGTACTTC
CDR3: CASSSGLAGGPGAKNIQYF

V: TRBV5-1
size: NA
J: TRBJ2-7
D: TRBD2
DNA: TGCGCCAGCAGCTTGGGTCTAGCGGGAGTCTACGAGCAGTACTTC
CDR3: CASSLGLAGVYEQYF

V: TRBV7-6
size: NA
J: TRBJ2-1
D: NA
DNA: TGTGCCAGTAGTAGGGAGAATGAGCAGTTCTTC
CDR3: CASSRENEQFF

V: TRBV6-5
size: NA
J: TRBJ2-7
D: NA
DNA: TGTGCCAGCAAGGGGGGTTACGAGCAGTACTTC
CDR3: CASKGGYEQYF

V: TRBV27
size: NA
J: TRBJ2-4
D: NA
DNA: TGTGCCAGCAGTTTAGGAGGGGTCGGGGCCAAAAACATTCAGTACTTC
CDR3: CASSLGGVGAKNIQYF

V: TRBV13
size: NA
J: TRBJ2-1
D: NA
DNA: TGTGCCAGCAGCTTAGGTCGTAGCTCCTACAATGAGCAGTTCTTC
CDR3: CASSLGRSSYNEQFF

V: TRBV14
size: NA
J: TRBJ2-1
D: TRBD1
DNA: TGTGCCAGCAGCCACGGGACAGCTTACAATGAGCAGTTCTTC
CDR3: CASSHGTAYNEQFF

V: TRBV29-1
size: NA
J: TRBJ1-2
D: TRBD1
DNA: TGCAGCGGCCGGGACAGGGATGAAGTGGGCTACACCTTC
CDR3: CSGRDRDEVGYTF

V: TRBV19
size: NA
J: TRBJ1-1
D: NA
DNA: TGTGCCAGTAGTACACAGGGAGACACTGAAGCTTTCTTT
CDR3: CASSTQGDTEAFF

V: TRBV6-5
size: NA
J: TRBJ2-7
D: NA
DNA: TGTGCCAGCAAGTTTTCAGGGGCGGGCTACGAGCAGTACTTC
CDR3: CASKFSGAGYEQYF

V: TRBV29-1
size: NA
J: TRBJ2-1
D: NA
DNA: TGCAGCGTTGACCGACAGGGAGGTGACAATGAGCAGTTCTTC
CDR3: CSVDRQGGDNEQFF

V: TRBV23-1
size: NA
J: TRBJ1-1
D: NA
DNA: TGCGCCAGCAGCCACACGACAGGTGGGAACACTGAAGCTTTCTTT
CDR3: CASSHTTGGNTEAFF

V: TRBV4-2
size: NA
J: TRBJ2-7
D: NA
DNA: TGTGCCAGCAGCCAAGAGTTCGGGGTATGGGAGCAGTACTTC
CDR3: CASSQEFGVWEQYF

V: TRBV11-3
size: NA
J: TRBJ2-5
D: NA
DNA: TGTGCCAGCAGGGCCCGGGTGGGAGAGACCCAGTACTTC
CDR3: CASRARVGETQYF

V: TRBV4-3
size: once
J: TRBJ2-1
D: TRBD2
DNA: TGCGCCAGCAGCCAAGATAGCGGGAGTCTCAATGAGCAGTTCTTC
CDR3: CASSQDSGSLNEQFF

V: TRBV9
size: NA
J: TRBJ2-2
D: NA
DNA: TGTGCCAGCAGCGTAGCGGCCTCGAACACCGGGGAGCTGTTTTTT
CDR3: CASSVAASNTGELFF

V: TRBV4-2
size: NA
J: TRBJ1-1
D: NA
DNA: TGTGCCAGCAGCCAAGAAGCGGAGGGACCGAACACTGAAGCTTTCTTT
CDR3: CASSQEAEGPNTEAFF

V: TRBV11-2
size: NA
J: TRBJ2-1
D: TRBD2
DNA: TGTGCCAGCAGCGGGACTAGCGGGAGCGGGGAGCAGTTCTTC
CDR3: CASSGTSGSGEQFF

V: TRBV11-3
size: NA
J: TRBJ1-2
D: TRBD1
DNA: TGTGCCAGCAGCTTAGGGACAGGGCCTAACTATGGCTACACCTTC
CDR3: CASSLGTGPNYGYTF

V: TRBV10-3
size: NA
J: TRBJ1-1
D: NA
DNA: TGTGCCATCAGTGAGTCGAGAGGAGAGGGAACTGAAGCTTTCTTT
CDR3: CAISESRGEGTEAFF

V: TRBV7-8
size: NA
J: TRBJ1-1
D: NA
DNA: TGTGCCAGCAGCTTAGGAGACAAAGCAAACACTGAAGCTTTCTTT
CDR3: CASSLGDKANTEAFF

V: TRBV6-4
size: NA
J: TRBJ2-7
D: TRBD2
DNA: TGTGCCAGCAGGGGTAGCGGGTCTGGACCCTACGAGCAGTACTTC
CDR3: CASRGSGSGPYEQYF

V: TRBV13
size: few
J: TRBJ1-5
D: NA
DNA: TGTGCCAGCAGTTCAGGGGACCAGCCCCAGCATTTT
CDR3: CASSSGDQPQHF

V: TRBV7-6
size: NA
J: TRBJ1-3
D: NA
DNA: TGTGCCAGCAGCCTCACCCCCCAGGAGACCGGGGGAAACACCATATATTTT
CDR3: CASSLTPQETGGNTIYF

V: TRBV6-1
size: once
J: TRBJ2-1
D: NA
DNA: TGTGCCAGCAGTGAAGTATTCAAGGACAATGAGCAGTTCTTC
CDR3: CASSEVFKDNEQFF

V: TRBV15
size: NA
J: TRBJ2-2
D: TRBD1
DNA: TGTGCCACCAGCAGAGGCAGGGGGCTAGCATCCACCGGGGAGCTGTTTTTT
CDR3: CATSRGRGLASTGELFF

V: TRBV19
size: NA
J: TRBJ1-1
D: NA
DNA: TGTGCCAGTAGTGCACAGGTCTTAGATATGAACACTGAAGCTTTCTTT
CDR3: CASSAQVLDMNTEAFF

V: TRBV6-5
size: NA
J: TRBJ2-7
D: TRBD1
DNA: TGTGCCAGCAGTTCGCATCCCGGGACAGGGGTCTACGAGCAGTACTTC
CDR3: CASSSHPGTGVYEQYF

V: TRBV4-3
size: NA
J: TRBJ1-1
D: TRBD1
DNA: TGCGCCAGCAGCCAAGGGGCGGGGACAGGGAAGAACACTGAAGCTTTCTTT
CDR3: CASSQGAGTGKNTEAFF

V: TRBV5-1
size: NA
J: TRBJ1-2
D: NA
DNA: TGCGCCAGCAGCTTGGCCGGGGAGGGGATATATGGCTACACCTTC
CDR3: CASSLAGEGIYGYTF

V: TRBV7-8
size: NA
J: TRBJ2-3
D: NA
DNA: TGTGCCAGCAGCTCTGAAGGACGCACAGATACGCAGTATTTT
CDR3: CASSSEGRTDTQYF

V: TRBV7-9
size: NA
J: TRBJ2-1
D: TRBD2
DNA: TGTGCCAGCAGCTTCGTCGGGAGGCAGAATGAGCAGTTCTTC
CDR3: CASSFVGRQNEQFF

V: TRBV21-1
size: once
J: TRBJ1-5
D: NA
DNA: TGTGCCAGCAGCAAACTCAGCCAGGGACAACAGCCCCAGCATTTT
CDR3: CASSKLSQGQQPQHF

V: TRBV7-8
size: NA
J: TRBJ2-7
D: NA
DNA: TGTGCCAGCAGCTTATCCACAAACTACGAGCAGTACTTC
CDR3: CASSLSTNYEQYF